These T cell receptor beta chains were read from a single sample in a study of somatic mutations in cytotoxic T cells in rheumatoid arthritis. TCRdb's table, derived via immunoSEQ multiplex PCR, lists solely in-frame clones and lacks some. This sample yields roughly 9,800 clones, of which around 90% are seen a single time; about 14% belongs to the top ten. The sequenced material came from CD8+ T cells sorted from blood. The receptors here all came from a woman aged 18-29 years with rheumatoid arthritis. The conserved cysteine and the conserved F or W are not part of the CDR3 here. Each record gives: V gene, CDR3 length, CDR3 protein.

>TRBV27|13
ASSPRVAGDNEQF
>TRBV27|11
ASMSGGSYEQY
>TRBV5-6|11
ASSVTLNTEAF
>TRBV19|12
ASSRYGQSYEQY
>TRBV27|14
ASSSGTGIVNTEAF
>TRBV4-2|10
ASSQDGWKRD
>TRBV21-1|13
ASSAAQEKNTEAF
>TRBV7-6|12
ASSPRDSGETQY
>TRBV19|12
ASSGRANTDTQY
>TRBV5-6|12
ASSPLTGIHGYT
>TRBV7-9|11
ASIKTGREKLF
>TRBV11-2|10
ASSWSFREQY
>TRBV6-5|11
ASSFGTAYEQY
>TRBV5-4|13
ASRLKREAQETQY
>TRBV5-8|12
ASSDWTANYGYT
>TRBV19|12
ASSMIGGGYEQY
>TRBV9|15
ASSDSGGPIRAGELF
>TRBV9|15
ASSSRLTNGVTDTQY
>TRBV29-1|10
SVGTSGSVTF
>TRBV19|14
ASSTRGPGANEKLF
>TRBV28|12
ASSLDTPGDEAF
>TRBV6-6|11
ASREQGSPEAF
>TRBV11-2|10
ASSPYTGELF
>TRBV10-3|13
AIRGGGLMNTEAF
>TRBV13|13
ASSLGGGLDEKLF
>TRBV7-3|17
ASSLTRGQRGGRIGTQY
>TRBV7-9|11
ASSHSTGIEQY
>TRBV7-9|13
ASSPRTGPIYEQY
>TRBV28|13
ASSLRGSAFYEQY
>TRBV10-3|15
AINPSSGARNTGELF
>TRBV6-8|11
ASSYGGAYGYT
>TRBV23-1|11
ASSPVRPDTQY